The clone carrying this T cell receptor beta chain was seen a handful of times. The antigen is undetermined. One junction end disagrees with the germline gene, perhaps due to a read error. This CDR3 is built from 14 residues. Germline V gene lookup returns CDR1 LNHDA and CDR2 SQIVND (reference sequence). The source of the sample is a study of beta chain features in type 1 diabetes. Since all of the isolated RNA was reverse transcribed, expressed TCRB transcripts were what got sequenced. Assay: immunoSEQ multiplex PCR; the TCRdb copy retains only in-frame clones and omits some. The sample contains some 660,000 clones, around 15% of which appear only once. Sorted cells reached over 95% purity in every population. Study-wide results and caveats: In comparison with healthy donors, patients had naive, central memory and Treg TCRB repertoires that appeared more similar. Type 1 diabetes patients had TCRB CDR3s that were shorter (moderately but significantly so) in all four CD4+ subsets.

The clonotype comes from a young man with type 1 diabetes. The material sequenced was naive CD4+ T cells from blood. The chain employs TRBV19 and TRBJ1-1; D remains unclear. CDR3 sequence: CASSVERKDTEAFF. The CDR3 DNA sequence: TGTGCCAGTAGTGTAGAGAGGAAGGACACTGAAGCTTTCTTT.